This TCR beta chain was obtained from a study of blood T cell repertoires in COVID-19. Study details: Acute and convalescent COVID-19 samples came from the United States, Italy and Spain. Nucleic acid was either cDNA or gDNA, and it came from T cells, B-cell-depleted T cells, or PBMCs.

Germline CDR1 SGHVS, CDR2 FNYEAQ. The CDR3 covers 14 residues. J gave up 4 bases and V 2 bases, and 1 base lay outside the gene matches. Original handling: From reference gene primer amplification, estimates of nucleated cell counts were derived. Some clones are missing from TCRdb's copy, which holds only in-frame ones; the method was immunoSEQ multiplex PCR. The V and J calls and clone size come from that table; D and trimming were worked out from the DNA. The sample consists of hundreds of thousands of clones, roughly 87% of them appearing once. The gene calls are TRBV7-6 and TRBJ1-3; TRBD1 agrees at 8 bases. This TCR was sampled from a woman aged 25 to 39 with acute or convalescent COVID-19. The sequenced material came from peripheral blood. The CDR3 sequence is CASSLQGAGNTIYF. The DNA of the CDR3 is TGTGCCAGCAGCTTACAGGGGGCCGGAAACACCATATATTTT.